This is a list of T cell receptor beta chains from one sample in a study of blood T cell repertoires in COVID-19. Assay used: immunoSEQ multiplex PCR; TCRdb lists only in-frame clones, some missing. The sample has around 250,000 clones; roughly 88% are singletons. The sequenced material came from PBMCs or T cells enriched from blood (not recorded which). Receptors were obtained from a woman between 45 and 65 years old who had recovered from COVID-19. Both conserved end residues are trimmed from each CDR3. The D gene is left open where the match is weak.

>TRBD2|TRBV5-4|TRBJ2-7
ASRPGTSGSYEQY
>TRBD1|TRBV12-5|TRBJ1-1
ASGLSSGTGHTEAF
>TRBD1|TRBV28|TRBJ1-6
ASTRTGLNSPLH
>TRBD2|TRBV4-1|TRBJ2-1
ASSQVGLAGGGSSYNEQF
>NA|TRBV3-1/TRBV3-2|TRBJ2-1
ASSQDAAAGKQF
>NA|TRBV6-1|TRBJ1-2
ASSEGQLKNYGYT
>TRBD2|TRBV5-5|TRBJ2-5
ASSLEGRAQETQY
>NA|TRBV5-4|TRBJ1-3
ASSIAGNSGNTIY
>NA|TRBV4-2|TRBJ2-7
ASSQGTAAYEQY
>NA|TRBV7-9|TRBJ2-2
ASSLARDGYTGELF
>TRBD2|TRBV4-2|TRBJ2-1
ASSQGGTTNNEQF
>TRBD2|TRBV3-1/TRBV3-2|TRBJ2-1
ASSQDPPGLAGSSAEQF
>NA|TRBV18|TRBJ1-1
ASSPMGREAF
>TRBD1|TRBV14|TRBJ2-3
ASSLIPGQLTDTQY
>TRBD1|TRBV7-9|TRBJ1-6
ASSSTGGRNSPLH
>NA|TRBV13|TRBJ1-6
ASSFGGDGSYNSPLH
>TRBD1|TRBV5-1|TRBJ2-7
ASSFFDRGGEQY
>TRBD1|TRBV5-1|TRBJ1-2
ASSLGDRGTGYT
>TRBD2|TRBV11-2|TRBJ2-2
ASSPRTSGIGGELF
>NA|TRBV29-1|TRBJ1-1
SVEGDLNTEAF
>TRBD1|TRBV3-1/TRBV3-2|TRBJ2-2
ASSQDRGLDGELF
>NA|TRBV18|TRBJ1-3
ASSPRDSEISGNTIY
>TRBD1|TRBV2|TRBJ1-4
ASSVGQGVEKLF
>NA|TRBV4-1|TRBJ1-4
ASSQEGGDKEKLF
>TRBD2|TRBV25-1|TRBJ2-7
ASSAGLAGGEQY
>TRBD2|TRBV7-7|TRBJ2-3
ASSLAGGSTDTQY
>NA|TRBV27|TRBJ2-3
ASTPSTDTQY
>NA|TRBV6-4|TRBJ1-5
ASSGCFRYRNQPQH
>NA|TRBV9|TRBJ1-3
ASSALQGSGNTIY
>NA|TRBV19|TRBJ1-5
ASSTEDGDQPQH
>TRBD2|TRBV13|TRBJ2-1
ASSSLAGGGPFNEQF
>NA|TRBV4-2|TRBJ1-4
ASSQEPYEKLF